The clone carrying this T cell receptor beta chain occurred once. The antigen is undetermined. This entry belongs to a study of cytomegalovirus exposure and HLA in healthy donors. Broader study findings: The study flagged about 160 TCR beta chains as cytomegalovirus-associated.

Sequenced by immunoSEQ multiplex PCR; TCRdb stores in-frame clones only, minus some. This sample carries 300,000 to 450,000 clones, more than 80% of them seen once, and the ten largest clones take under 0.9%. Germline-derived CDR1 and CDR2 are LGHNA and YNFKEQ. The CDR3 contains 15 residues. V was trimmed by 0 bases and J by 4 bases, leaving 12 bases between them. The source material was PBMCs. This clonotype was obtained from a woman aged 18 to 35 in good health and CMV-seronegative. This chain uses TRBV4-2 with TRBJ1-1; D unclear. The CDR3 reads CASSQDSVGFTEAFF. The CDR3 DNA sequence: TGTGCCAGCAGCCAAGATTCGGTCGGGTTCACTGAAGCTTTCTTT.